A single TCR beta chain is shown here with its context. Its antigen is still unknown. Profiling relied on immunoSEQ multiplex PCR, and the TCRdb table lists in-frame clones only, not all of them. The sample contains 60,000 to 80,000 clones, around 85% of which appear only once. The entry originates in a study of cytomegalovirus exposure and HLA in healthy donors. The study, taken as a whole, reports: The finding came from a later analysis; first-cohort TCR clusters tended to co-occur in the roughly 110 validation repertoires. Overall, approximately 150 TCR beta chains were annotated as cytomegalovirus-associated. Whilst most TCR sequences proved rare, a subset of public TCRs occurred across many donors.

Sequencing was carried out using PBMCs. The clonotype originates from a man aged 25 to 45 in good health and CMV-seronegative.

The CDR3 DNA sequence: TGTGCCAGCAGCATGGGAGGGAGCGGCTACACCTTC. It codes for CASSMGGSGYTF. This chain uses TRBV27 with TRBJ1-2, with no clear D. Germline V CDR1 and CDR2: MNHEY, SMNVEV (reference sequence). Trimming shortened V by 6 bases and J by 8 bases, and 13 bases separated the two germline ends. The CDR3 has 12 amino acids.